This TCR beta chain came from a study of tissue T cells after allogeneic stem cell transplantation. The overall study: Of the grafts for graft-versus-host disease patients, several were unmodified and three CD34-selected.

Points from the study as a whole: Only a limited share of tissue TCRs appeared in blood or spleen.

There are 15 residues in the CDR3. CDR1 SGHTA and CDR2 FQGNSA come from the germline V gene. V was shortened by 1 base and J by 0 bases, with 10 bases between the two germline ends. A remark on this clone: No antigen is known for it.

Assay: immunoSEQ multiplex PCR; the TCRdb copy retains only in-frame clones and omits some. The sample lists fewer than 600 clones, roughly 80% occurring once. The clonotype was recovered from a female patient between 18 and 50 years old with steroid-refractory graft-versus-host disease after an allogeneic stem cell transplant. Some of the T cells might come from the graft donor. The sample consisted of ileal tissue, taken at autopsy. The chain links TRBV7-2 to TRBJ2-7; TRBD2 might be the D (5 bases). The CDR3 nucleotides read TGTGCCAGCAGCTTAGTCGGAGGTTTCTCCTACGAGCAGTACTTC. The encoded protein is CASSLVGGFSYEQYF.